These T cell receptor beta chains were read from a single sample in a study of PD-L1 blockade in urothelial cancer. The data were produced by immunoSEQ multiplex PCR, yet TCRdb's version contains in-frame clones alone and is incomplete. There are fewer than 50,000 clones in the sample; under 90% occur only once, and over 3% lies in the top ten. The material sequenced was PBMCs, taken around atezolizumab (anti-PD-L1) treatment. These receptors were obtained from a man aged 70 or older with urothelial cancer. CDR3s include the opening cysteine and the closing phenylalanine or tryptophan. Fields, in order: D gene, V gene, J gene, clone size, CDR3 DNA, CDR3 protein. D genes are given only for firm matches. The listing skips clone size in some rows; elsewhere it reads once, few, many or a size class.

D gene: NA; V gene: TRBV7-9; J gene: TRBJ2-1; clone size: NA; CDR3 DNA: TGTGCCAGCAGCTTAGCCCAGTTCAATGAGCAGTTCTTC; CDR3 protein: CASSLAQFNEQFF
D gene: TRBD1; V gene: TRBV4-1; J gene: TRBJ1-2; clone size: few; CDR3 DNA: TGCGCCAGCAGCCAAGAGGGACAGGGTGTCTATGGCTACACCTTC; CDR3 protein: CASSQEGQGVYGYTF
D gene: TRBD1; V gene: TRBV6-5; J gene: TRBJ2-7; clone size: NA; CDR3 DNA: TGTGCCAGCAGCCTTCACAGGGGCGAGCAGTACTTC; CDR3 protein: CASSLHRGEQYF
D gene: NA; V gene: TRBV30; J gene: TRBJ2-7; clone size: NA; CDR3 DNA: TGTGCCTGGACCGCGGGTGCCTGGAAGGCGGGTTTTAGCGAGCAGTACTTC; CDR3 protein: CAWTAGAWKAGFSEQYF
D gene: NA; V gene: TRBV28; J gene: TRBJ2-7; clone size: once; CDR3 DNA: TGTGCCAGCACCCTACCTGGGCGGGACTCCTACGAGCAGTACTTC; CDR3 protein: CASTLPGRDSYEQYF
D gene: TRBD1; V gene: TRBV18; J gene: TRBJ1-1; clone size: NA; CDR3 DNA: TGTGCCAGCTCACCCCGACAGGGGTTGGACACTGAAGCTTTCTTT; CDR3 protein: CASSPRQGLDTEAFF
D gene: NA; V gene: TRBV5-1; J gene: TRBJ2-1; clone size: NA; CDR3 DNA: TGCGCCAGCAGCTTGGTTGGGCAGGGCGACAATGAGCAGTTCTTC; CDR3 protein: CASSLVGQGDNEQFF
D gene: NA; V gene: TRBV7-6; J gene: TRBJ1-2; clone size: NA; CDR3 DNA: TGTGCCAGCAGCCGAGGGGGGGGATCGGATGGCTACACCTTC; CDR3 protein: CASSRGGGSDGYTF
D gene: TRBD2; V gene: TRBV19; J gene: TRBJ2-3; clone size: NA; CDR3 DNA: TGTGCCAGTAGTATAGGGCCTCGACTAGCGTCGACAGATACGCAGTATTTT; CDR3 protein: CASSIGPRLASTDTQYF
D gene: TRBD1; V gene: TRBV7-9; J gene: TRBJ1-1; clone size: NA; CDR3 DNA: TGTGCCAGCAGCTCGATCAGGGGGCACACTGAAGCTTTCTTT; CDR3 protein: CASSSIRGHTEAFF
D gene: NA; V gene: TRBV7-9; J gene: TRBJ2-1; clone size: NA; CDR3 DNA: TGTGCCAGCAGCTTTACAGGGCGGGTTGAGCAGTTCTTC; CDR3 protein: CASSFTGRVEQFF
D gene: NA; V gene: TRBV9; J gene: TRBJ1-1; clone size: NA; CDR3 DNA: TGTGCCAGCAAACCCCTCGGCGGGAAGACTGAAGCTTTCTTT; CDR3 protein: CASKPLGGKTEAFF
D gene: TRBD1; V gene: TRBV6-5; J gene: TRBJ1-1; clone size: NA; CDR3 DNA: TGTGCCAGCAGTACAGCGACAGGGGGCACTGAAGCTTTCTTT; CDR3 protein: CASSTATGGTEAFF
D gene: TRBD1; V gene: TRBV4-3; J gene: TRBJ1-2; clone size: NA; CDR3 DNA: TGCGCCAGCAGCCCCCAGACTACAGGGGCCTCGTCTGGCTACACCTTC; CDR3 protein: CASSPQTTGASSGYTF
D gene: TRBD2; V gene: TRBV4-3; J gene: TRBJ2-1; clone size: NA; CDR3 DNA: TGCGCCAGCAGCCAAGGTGGGTCTAGCGGGGGCATCTACAATGAGCAGTTCTTC; CDR3 protein: CASSQGGSSGGIYNEQFF
D gene: NA; V gene: TRBV7-2; J gene: TRBJ1-1; clone size: NA; CDR3 DNA: TGTGCCAGCAGCTTACAGCGTTCGAACACTGAAGCTTTCTTT; CDR3 protein: CASSLQRSNTEAFF
D gene: TRBD1; V gene: TRBV6-5; J gene: TRBJ1-6; clone size: NA; CDR3 DNA: TGTGCCAGCAGTTCCAACAGGGGGAGAGGGAATTCACCCCTCCACTTT; CDR3 protein: CASSSNRGRGNSPLHF
D gene: NA; V gene: TRBV5-6; J gene: TRBJ2-3; clone size: NA; CDR3 DNA: TGTGCCAGCAGCTTGATCGGGATCACCGCAGATACGCAGTATTTT; CDR3 protein: CASSLIGITADTQYF
D gene: NA; V gene: TRBV4-1; J gene: TRBJ1-5; clone size: NA; CDR3 DNA: TGCGCCAGCAGCCTTCTCATGGCCGGCAATCAGCCCCAGCATTTT; CDR3 protein: CASSLLMAGNQPQHF
D gene: NA; V gene: TRBV4-3; J gene: TRBJ1-3; clone size: NA; CDR3 DNA: TGCGCCAGCAGCCCAGGGAGGGGGGTCTCTGGAAACACCATATATTTT; CDR3 protein: CASSPGRGVSGNTIYF
D gene: TRBD2; V gene: TRBV19; J gene: TRBJ2-1; clone size: NA; CDR3 DNA: TGTGCCAGTACTACTAGCGGGAGGTCTAATGAGCAGTTCTTC; CDR3 protein: CASTTSGRSNEQFF
D gene: NA; V gene: TRBV20-1; J gene: TRBJ2-3; clone size: NA; CDR3 DNA: TGCAGTGCTCAAGCCACAGATACGCAGTATTTT; CDR3 protein: CSAQATDTQYF
D gene: TRBD1; V gene: TRBV7-8; J gene: TRBJ1-3; clone size: NA; CDR3 DNA: TGTGCCAGCAGCTTAGCCCGGACAGGGACGGGAAACACCATATATTTT; CDR3 protein: CASSLARTGTGNTIYF
D gene: NA; V gene: TRBV7-3; J gene: TRBJ2-1; clone size: NA; CDR3 DNA: TGTGCCAGCAGCTTACTTGGCGGGACGGTAGTCCATGAGCAGTTCTTC; CDR3 protein: CASSLLGGTVVHEQFF
D gene: NA; V gene: TRBV6-1; J gene: TRBJ1-5; clone size: NA; CDR3 DNA: TGTGCCAGCAGTGAACGCAATGCCGCAGGGGCCCTCGCGAGCAATCAGCCCCAGCATTTT; CDR3 protein: CASSERNAAGALASNQPQHF
D gene: NA; V gene: TRBV7-3; J gene: TRBJ1-6; clone size: few; CDR3 DNA: TGTGCCAGCAGCTTAAACAGGGATCATAATTCACCCCTCCACTTT; CDR3 protein: CASSLNRDHNSPLHF
D gene: TRBD1; V gene: TRBV19; J gene: TRBJ1-4; clone size: NA; CDR3 DNA: TGTGCCAGTTCCCTGGGACAGGGCAAGGAAAAACTGTTTTTT; CDR3 protein: CASSLGQGKEKLFF
D gene: NA; V gene: TRBV9; J gene: TRBJ2-7; clone size: NA; CDR3 DNA: TGTGCCAGCAGCGCAGGAGGGAGAGAGCAGTACTTC; CDR3 protein: CASSAGGREQYF
D gene: NA; V gene: TRBV18; J gene: TRBJ1-2; clone size: NA; CDR3 DNA: TGTGCCAGCTCACCCCTGCCAGGTGACTATGGCTACACCTTC; CDR3 protein: CASSPLPGDYGYTF
D gene: TRBD1; V gene: TRBV6-1; J gene: TRBJ1-1; clone size: NA; CDR3 DNA: TGTGCCAGCAGTGCCAGTATCCGACAGGGGGCGCGCACTGAAGCTTTCTTT; CDR3 protein: CASSASIRQGARTEAFF
D gene: NA; V gene: TRBV6-5; J gene: TRBJ1-5; clone size: NA; CDR3 DNA: TGTGCCAGCAGTAAGCGAAACGGGGTTCAGCCCCAGCATTTT; CDR3 protein: CASSKRNGVQPQHF
D gene: NA; V gene: TRBV6-6; J gene: TRBJ1-1; clone size: NA; CDR3 DNA: TGTGCCAGCAGTTACTCGGGCTTGAACACTGAAGCTTTCTTT; CDR3 protein: CASSYSGLNTEAFF
D gene: NA; V gene: TRBV27; J gene: TRBJ2-2; clone size: NA; CDR3 DNA: TGTGCCAGCAGCCGTACCCTGGGGGGTGTCGACACCGGGGAGCTGTTTTTT; CDR3 protein: CASSRTLGGVDTGELFF
D gene: NA; V gene: TRBV5-8; J gene: TRBJ1-2; clone size: NA; CDR3 DNA: TGTGCCAGCAGCTTTTTTACGCCCAGGGGCGACTATGGCTACACCTTC; CDR3 protein: CASSFFTPRGDYGYTF
D gene: NA; V gene: TRBV7-3; J gene: TRBJ2-3; clone size: NA; CDR3 DNA: TGTGCCAGCAGCTTGACCCGGGGTGGCACAGATACGCAGTATTTT; CDR3 protein: CASSLTRGGTDTQYF
D gene: NA; V gene: TRBV27; J gene: TRBJ2-2; clone size: few; CDR3 DNA: TGTGCCAGCAGTCCCTCGTTGACCGGGGAGCTGTTTTTT; CDR3 protein: CASSPSLTGELFF
D gene: TRBD1; V gene: TRBV19; J gene: TRBJ1-1; clone size: NA; CDR3 DNA: TGTGCCAGTAGTGTCTCGGACAGGGTGATGAACACTGAAGCTTTCTTT; CDR3 protein: CASSVSDRVMNTEAFF
D gene: TRBD2; V gene: TRBV9; J gene: TRBJ2-1; clone size: NA; CDR3 DNA: TGTGCCAGCAGCGTGGGAGGGTCGGTTATAACCTACAATGAGCAGTTCTTC; CDR3 protein: CASSVGGSVITYNEQFF
D gene: NA; V gene: TRBV4-1; J gene: TRBJ1-6; clone size: NA; CDR3 DNA: TGCGCCAGCAGCCAGGGCAGCTCCTATAATTCACCCCTCCACTTT; CDR3 protein: CASSQGSSYNSPLHF
D gene: NA; V gene: TRBV6-1; J gene: TRBJ2-7; clone size: NA; CDR3 DNA: TGTGCCAGCAGTGTCCGGGTTTCCTACGAGCAGTACTTC; CDR3 protein: CASSVRVSYEQYF
D gene: NA; V gene: TRBV30; J gene: TRBJ2-1; clone size: NA; CDR3 DNA: TGTGCCTGGAGTCGAGGCTCCTACAATGAGCAGTTCTTC; CDR3 protein: CAWSRGSYNEQFF
D gene: TRBD1; V gene: TRBV2; J gene: TRBJ2-1; clone size: NA; CDR3 DNA: TGTGCCAGCAGTGAACCACCCCAGGGGGCATCCTACAATGAGCAGTTCTTC; CDR3 protein: CASSEPPQGASYNEQFF
D gene: TRBD2; V gene: TRBV5-4; J gene: TRBJ2-7; clone size: NA; CDR3 DNA: TGTGCCAGCAGCTTGGATATTAGCGGGTCCTACGAGCAGTACTTC; CDR3 protein: CASSLDISGSYEQYF
D gene: NA; V gene: TRBV2; J gene: TRBJ1-5; clone size: few; CDR3 DNA: TGTGCCAGCACCCCGGGTCTTTCTAGCAATCAGCCCCAGCATTTT; CDR3 protein: CASTPGLSSNQPQHF
D gene: NA; V gene: TRBV29-1; J gene: TRBJ2-3; clone size: NA; CDR3 DNA: TGCAGCGTTGAAGAAAATGGACAGTGGGGGTATACGCAGTATTTT; CDR3 protein: CSVEENGQWGYTQYF
D gene: NA; V gene: TRBV7-9; J gene: TRBJ2-3; clone size: once; CDR3 DNA: TGTGCCAGCAGCTTAGGAGCTAGGAGCACAGATACGCAGTATTTT; CDR3 protein: CASSLGARSTDTQYF
D gene: NA; V gene: TRBV28; J gene: TRBJ2-7; clone size: NA; CDR3 DNA: TGTGCCAGCAGTTATGGGGGGATACAGGACGAGCAGTACTTC; CDR3 protein: CASSYGGIQDEQYF
D gene: NA; V gene: TRBV4-3; J gene: TRBJ2-3; clone size: NA; CDR3 DNA: TGCGCCAGCAGCCAAGTCGGAGGGAGGACAGATACGCAGTATTTT; CDR3 protein: CASSQVGGRTDTQYF